This entry features one TCR beta chain sequence. The data are from a study of blood T cell repertoires in COVID-19. The ends were cut back, 2 bases at V and 2 bases at J, with 20 bases in the middle. The CDR3 extends over 19 amino acids. Germline values: CDR1 SGHRS, CDR2 YFSETQ. The assay was immunoSEQ multiplex PCR, and TCRdb's table has in-frame clones only and misses some. The sample lists around 150,000 clones, just over 90% occurring once. The sample was peripheral blood. The receptor comes from a man in his late teens or twenties with acute or convalescent COVID-19. The V call is TRBV5-1, the J call TRBJ2-6; possibly TRBD1 for D (5 bases). The CDR3 protein is CASSLRQFGVRTGANVLTF. CDR3 DNA: TGCGCCAGCAGCTTACGACAGTTCGGAGTTCGGACTGGGGCCAACGTCCTGACTTTC.